The subject of this entry is one T cell receptor (beta chain). The antigen is not known. The repertoire was sequenced with immunoSEQ multiplex PCR; TCRdb's copy has only in-frame clones and lacks some. The sample has about 350,000 clones; approximately 86% are singletons. The sample originates from a study of Ad26.COV2.S vaccination and SARS-CoV-2 variants. The study's findings and limits: Recipients of either vaccine or placebo displayed similar breadth of non-spike TCRs.

As for treatment: some 20 received Ad26.COV2.S at low or high dose, single or two shots; several received placebo; per-sample allocation not given. After the first vaccine or placebo injection, samples were drawn on day 63. CDR3 length equals 12 residues. Trimming took 8 bases from V and 6 from J, leaving 11 bases between them. CDR1 MNHEY and CDR2 SMNVEV come from the germline V gene (reference sequence). The chain joins TRBV27 to TRBJ2-4; D could derive from TRBD1 or TRBD2 (6 bases each). The specimen comprised peripheral blood, sampled in a trial of Ad26.COV2.S vaccine versus placebo. This sequence originates from a person aged 18 to 65 who received the Ad26.COV2.S COVID-19 vaccine or a placebo. The CDR3 nucleotides read TGTGCCAGCCGGGGGCTAACAAACATTCAGTACTTC. Protein: CASRGLTNIQYF.